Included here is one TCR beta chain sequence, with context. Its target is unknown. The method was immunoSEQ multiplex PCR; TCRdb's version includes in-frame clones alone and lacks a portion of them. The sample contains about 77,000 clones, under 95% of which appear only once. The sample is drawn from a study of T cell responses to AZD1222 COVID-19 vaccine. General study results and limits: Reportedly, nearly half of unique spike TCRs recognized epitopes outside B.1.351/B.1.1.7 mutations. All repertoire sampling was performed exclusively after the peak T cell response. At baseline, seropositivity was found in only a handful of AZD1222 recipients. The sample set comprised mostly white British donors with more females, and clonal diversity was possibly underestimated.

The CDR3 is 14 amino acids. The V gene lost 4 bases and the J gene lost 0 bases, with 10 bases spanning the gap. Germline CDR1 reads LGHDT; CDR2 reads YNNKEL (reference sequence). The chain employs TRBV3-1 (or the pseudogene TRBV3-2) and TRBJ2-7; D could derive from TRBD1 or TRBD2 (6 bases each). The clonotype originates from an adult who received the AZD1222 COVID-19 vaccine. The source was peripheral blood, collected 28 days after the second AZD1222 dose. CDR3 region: CASSPGASSYEQYF. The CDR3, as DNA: TGTGCCAGCAGCCCGGGGGCCAGCTCCTACGAGCAGTACTTC.